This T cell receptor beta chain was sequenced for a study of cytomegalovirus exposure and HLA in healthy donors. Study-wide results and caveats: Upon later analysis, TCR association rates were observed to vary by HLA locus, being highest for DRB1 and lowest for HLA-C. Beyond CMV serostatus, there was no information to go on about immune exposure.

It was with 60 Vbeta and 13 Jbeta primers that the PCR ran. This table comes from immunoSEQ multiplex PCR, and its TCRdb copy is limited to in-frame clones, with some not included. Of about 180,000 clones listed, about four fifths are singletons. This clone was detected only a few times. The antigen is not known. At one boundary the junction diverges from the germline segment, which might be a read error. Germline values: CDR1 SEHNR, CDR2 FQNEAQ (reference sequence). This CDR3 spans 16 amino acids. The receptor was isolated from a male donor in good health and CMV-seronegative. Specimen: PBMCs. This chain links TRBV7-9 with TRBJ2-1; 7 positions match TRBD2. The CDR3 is CSSSLALGGGHNEQFF. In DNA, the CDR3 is TGTTCCAGCAGCTTAGCGCTTGGCGGGGGACACAATGAGCAGTTCTTC.